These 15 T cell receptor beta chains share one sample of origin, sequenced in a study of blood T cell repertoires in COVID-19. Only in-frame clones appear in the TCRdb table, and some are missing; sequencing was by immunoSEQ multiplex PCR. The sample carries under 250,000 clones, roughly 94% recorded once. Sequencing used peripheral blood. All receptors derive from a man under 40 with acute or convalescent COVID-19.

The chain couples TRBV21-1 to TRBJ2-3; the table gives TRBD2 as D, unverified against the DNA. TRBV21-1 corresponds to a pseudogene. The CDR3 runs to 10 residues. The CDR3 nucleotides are TGTGCCAGCTTTACTAATACGCAGTATTTT. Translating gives CASFTNTQYF.

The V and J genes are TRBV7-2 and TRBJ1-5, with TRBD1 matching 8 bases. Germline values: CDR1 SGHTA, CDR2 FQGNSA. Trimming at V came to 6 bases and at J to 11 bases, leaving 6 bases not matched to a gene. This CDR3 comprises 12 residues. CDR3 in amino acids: CASSYGQGTQHF. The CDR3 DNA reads TGTGCCAGCAGTTACGGACAGGGAACCCAGCATTTT.

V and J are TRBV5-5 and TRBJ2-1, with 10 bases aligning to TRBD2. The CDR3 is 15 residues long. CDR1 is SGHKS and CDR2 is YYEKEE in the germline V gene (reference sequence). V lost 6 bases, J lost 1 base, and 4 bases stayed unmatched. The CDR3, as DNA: TGTGCCAGCACCCCTAGCGGGGGATCCTACAATGAGCAGTTCTTC. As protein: CASTPSGGSYNEQFF. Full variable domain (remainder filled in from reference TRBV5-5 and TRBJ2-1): DAGVTQSPTHLIKTRGQQVTLRCSPISGHKSVSWYQQVLGQGPQFIFQYYEKEERGRGNFPDRFSARQFPNYSSELNVNALLLGDSALYLCASTPSGGSYNEQFFGPGTRLTVL.

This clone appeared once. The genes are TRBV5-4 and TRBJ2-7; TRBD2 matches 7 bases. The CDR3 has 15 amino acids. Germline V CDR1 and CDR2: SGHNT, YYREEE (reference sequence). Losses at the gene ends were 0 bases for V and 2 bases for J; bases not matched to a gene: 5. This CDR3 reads CASSLGGGGTYEQYF. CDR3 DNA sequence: TGTGCCAGCAGCTTGGGGGGGGGAGGCACCTACGAGCAGTACTTC.

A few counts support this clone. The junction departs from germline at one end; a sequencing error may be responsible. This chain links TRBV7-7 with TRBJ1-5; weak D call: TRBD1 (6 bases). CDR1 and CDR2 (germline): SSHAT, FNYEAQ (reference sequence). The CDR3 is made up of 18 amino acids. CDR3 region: CASSSLWQGYCDNQPQHF. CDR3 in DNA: TGTGCTAGCAGCTCCCTATGGCAGGGGTATTGTGACAATCAGCCCCAGCATTTT.

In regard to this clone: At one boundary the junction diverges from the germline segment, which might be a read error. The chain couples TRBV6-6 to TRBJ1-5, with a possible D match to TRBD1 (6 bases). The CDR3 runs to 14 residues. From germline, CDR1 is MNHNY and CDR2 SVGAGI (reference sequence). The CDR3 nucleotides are TGTGCCAGCAGGTCGACAGGCCCGAATCAGCCTCAGCATTTT. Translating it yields CASRSTGPNQPQHF.

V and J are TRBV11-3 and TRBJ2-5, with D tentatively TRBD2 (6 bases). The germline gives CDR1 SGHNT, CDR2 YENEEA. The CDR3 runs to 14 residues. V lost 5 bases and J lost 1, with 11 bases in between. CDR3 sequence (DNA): TGTGCCAGCAGCCCTCACGGGGGCCAAGAGACCCAGTACTTC. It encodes CASSPHGGQETQYF. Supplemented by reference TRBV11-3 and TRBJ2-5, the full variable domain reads EAGVVQSPRYKIIEKKQPVAFWCNPISGHNTLYWYLQNLGQGPELLIRYENEEAVDDSQLPKDRFSAERLKGVDSTLKIQPAELGDSAVYLCASSPHGGQETQYFGPGTRLLVL.

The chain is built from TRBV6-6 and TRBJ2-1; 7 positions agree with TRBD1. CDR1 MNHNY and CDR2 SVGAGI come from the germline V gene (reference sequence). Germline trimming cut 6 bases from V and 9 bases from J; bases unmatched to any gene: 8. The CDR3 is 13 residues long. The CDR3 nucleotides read TGTGCCAGCAGCTTCCTCGCAGGGGGTGAGCAGTTCTTC. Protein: CASSFLAGGEQFF.

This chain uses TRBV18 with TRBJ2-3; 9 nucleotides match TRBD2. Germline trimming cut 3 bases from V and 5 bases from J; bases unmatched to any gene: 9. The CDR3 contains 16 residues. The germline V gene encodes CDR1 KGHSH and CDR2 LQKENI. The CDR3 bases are TGTGCCAGCTCACCGAGGGCGGGAGGGCCGCAAGATACGCAGTATTTT. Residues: CASSPRAGGPQDTQYF.

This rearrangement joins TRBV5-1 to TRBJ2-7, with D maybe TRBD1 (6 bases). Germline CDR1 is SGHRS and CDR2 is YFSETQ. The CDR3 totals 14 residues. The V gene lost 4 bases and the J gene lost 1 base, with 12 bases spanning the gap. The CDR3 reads CASSPRQVSYEQYF. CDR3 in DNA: TGCGCCAGCAGCCCCCGACAGGTTTCCTACGAGCAGTACTTC.

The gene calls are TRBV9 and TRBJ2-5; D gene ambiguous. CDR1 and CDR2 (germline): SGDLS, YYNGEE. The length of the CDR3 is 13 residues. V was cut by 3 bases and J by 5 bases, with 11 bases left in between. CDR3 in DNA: TGTGCCAGCAGCGCATCGATTCGGGAGACCCAGTACTTC. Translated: CASSASIRETQYF.

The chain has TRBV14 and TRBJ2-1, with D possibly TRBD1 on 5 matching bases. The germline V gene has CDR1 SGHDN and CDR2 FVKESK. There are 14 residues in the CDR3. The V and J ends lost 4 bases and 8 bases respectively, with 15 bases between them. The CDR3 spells CASSPRAGLHEQFF. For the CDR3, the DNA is TGTGCCAGCAGCCCAAGGGCAGGGTTACATGAGCAGTTCTTC.

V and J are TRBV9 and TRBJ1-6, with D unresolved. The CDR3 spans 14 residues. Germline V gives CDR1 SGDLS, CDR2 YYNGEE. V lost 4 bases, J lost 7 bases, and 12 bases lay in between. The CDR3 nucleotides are TGTGCCAGCAGCACCCGATACTCGAATTCACCCCTCCACTTT. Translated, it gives CASSTRYSNSPLHF.

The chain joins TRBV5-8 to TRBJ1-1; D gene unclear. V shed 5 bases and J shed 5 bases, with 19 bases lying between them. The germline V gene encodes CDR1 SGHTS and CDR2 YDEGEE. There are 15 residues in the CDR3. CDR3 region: CASSSYFGVRTEAFF. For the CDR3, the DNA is TGTGCCAGCAGTTCCTATTTCGGGGTGAGGACTGAAGCTTTCTTT.

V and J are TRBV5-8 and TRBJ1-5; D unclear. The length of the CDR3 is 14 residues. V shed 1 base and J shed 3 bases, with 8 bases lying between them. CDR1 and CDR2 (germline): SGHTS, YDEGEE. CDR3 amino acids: CASSLKELNQPQHF. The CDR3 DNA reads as TGTGCCAGCAGCTTGAAAGAACTCAATCAGCCCCAGCATTTT. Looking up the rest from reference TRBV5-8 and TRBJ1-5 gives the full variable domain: EAGVTQSPTHLIKTRGQQATLRCSPISGHTSVYWYQQALGLGLQFLLWYDEGEERNRGNFPPRFSGRQFPNYSSELNVNALELEDSALYLCASSLKELNQPQHFGDGTRLSIL.